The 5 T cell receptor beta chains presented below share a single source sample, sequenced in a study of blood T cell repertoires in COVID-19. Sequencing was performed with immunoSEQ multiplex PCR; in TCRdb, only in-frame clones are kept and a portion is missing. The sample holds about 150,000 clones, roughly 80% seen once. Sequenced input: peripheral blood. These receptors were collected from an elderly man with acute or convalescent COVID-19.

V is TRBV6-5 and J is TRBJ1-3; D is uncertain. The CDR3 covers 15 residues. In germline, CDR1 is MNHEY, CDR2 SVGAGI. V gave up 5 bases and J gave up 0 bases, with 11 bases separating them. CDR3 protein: CASSMTKSSGNTIYF. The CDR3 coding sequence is TGTGCCAGCAGTATGACAAAGAGCTCTGGAAACACCATATATTTT.

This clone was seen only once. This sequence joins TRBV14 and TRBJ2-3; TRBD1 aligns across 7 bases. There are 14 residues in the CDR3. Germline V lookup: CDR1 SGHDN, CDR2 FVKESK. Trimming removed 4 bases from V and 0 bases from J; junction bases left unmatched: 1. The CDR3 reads CASSPTGSTDTQYF. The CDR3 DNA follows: TGTGCCAGCAGCCCGACAGGGAGCACAGATACGCAGTATTTT.

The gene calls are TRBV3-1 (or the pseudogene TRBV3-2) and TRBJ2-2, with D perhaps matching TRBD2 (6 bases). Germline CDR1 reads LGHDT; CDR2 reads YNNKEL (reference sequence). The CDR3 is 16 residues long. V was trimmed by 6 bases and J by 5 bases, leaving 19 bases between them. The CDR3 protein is CASSPRPPGVTGELFF. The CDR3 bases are TGTGCCAGCAGTCCGAGACCCCCGGGGGTGACCGGGGAGCTGTTTTTT.

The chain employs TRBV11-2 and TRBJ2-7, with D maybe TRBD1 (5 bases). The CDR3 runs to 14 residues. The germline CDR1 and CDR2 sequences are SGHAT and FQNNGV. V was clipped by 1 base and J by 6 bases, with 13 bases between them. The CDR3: CASSLGQGSFEQYV. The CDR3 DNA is TGTGCCAGCAGCTTAGGGCAGGGTTCGTTCGAGCAGTACGTC.

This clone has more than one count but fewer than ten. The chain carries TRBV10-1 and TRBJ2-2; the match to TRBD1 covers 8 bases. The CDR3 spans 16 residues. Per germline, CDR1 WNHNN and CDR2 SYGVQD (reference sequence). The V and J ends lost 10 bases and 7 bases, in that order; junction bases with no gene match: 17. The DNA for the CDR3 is TGCGCCACCAGAATCCGACAGGGGCCCGAAGGCGGGGAGCTGTTTTTT. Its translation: CATRIRQGPEGGELFF.